This T cell receptor beta chain was recorded in a study of T cells in women clearing cervical HPV infection. Study at large: For cases, blood was sampled a median about 140 days after lesion detection, interquartile range about 90 to 200 days. Overall study findings and caveats: It is unknown whether associations predate infection; no effector/memory or HPV-specific sorting.

A remark on this clone: Its matching antigen is unknown. Sequencing ends 3 residues short of the CDR3 end; the germline J gene provides the rest.

Germline CDR1 and CDR2: ENHRY and SYGVKD. Trimming left V 6 bases short and J 3 bases short, with 6 bases between. The CDR3 covers 12 residues. The repertoire was sequenced with immunoSEQ multiplex PCR; TCRdb's copy has only in-frame clones and lacks some. Here the sample table reports some 46,000 clones. This chain links TRBV10-3 with TRBJ2-1; D possibly corresponds to TRBD2 (6 bases). This receptor was obtained from a woman aged 18 to 75 with a cervical HPV16 infection that either progressed to CIN3+ or cleared (not recorded which). Sequenced input: blood buffy coat. The CDR3 bases that were read are TGTGCCATCAGGGACTACTACAATGAG. Its translation is CAIRDYYNE. The CDR3 in full is CAIRDYYNEQFF.